Shown below are 29 T cell receptor beta chains from a single sample sequenced in a study of cytomegalovirus exposure and HLA in healthy donors (dated by TCRdb to 2016 to 2017). Libraries came from the immunoSEQ multiplex PCR assay. TCRdb stores this immuneACCESS table with in-frame sequences only. Part of the clones is absent; in the studies checked, under half of the shortfall reflects unresolved V genes, and no reason is known for the rest. The sample table shows 200,000 to 250,000 clones, and 80% to 85% are seen once. In total, the top ten clones hold over 11% of the sample. Sequences were obtained from PBMCs. These receptors originate from a woman aged 30 to 39 in good health and CMV-seropositive.

V and J are TRBV6-1 and TRBJ1-1; possibly TRBD1 for D (6 bases). V was cut by 4 bases and J by 4 bases, with 16 bases left in between. Germline loops: CDR1 MNHNS, CDR2 SASEGT. The CDR3 length is 15 residues. CDR3 protein: CASSAQGSPRTEAFF. The CDR3 DNA sequence: TGTGCCAGCAGTGCACAGGGATCGCCCCGCACTGAAGCTTTCTTT.

The chain combines TRBV9 with TRBJ2-7, with TRBD2 matching 11 bases. Germline values: CDR1 SGDLS, CDR2 YYNGEE. V dropped 4 bases and J dropped 2; count of bases not matched to a gene: 8. The CDR3 covers 16 residues. CDR3 in amino acids: CASSTGTSGTPYEQYF. The CDR3 DNA reads as TGTGCCAGCAGCACCGGGACTAGCGGTACGCCCTACGAGCAGTACTTC.

This chain uses TRBV5-6 with TRBJ1-1; 8 nucleotides align to TRBD1. Germline V CDR1 and CDR2: SGHDT, YYEEEE. The CDR3 is 11 amino acids. V shed 4 bases, J shed 14 bases, and the junction held 7 bases outside the gene matches. The CDR3 DNA sequence: TGTGCCAGCAGCCAGGGACAGGATTACTTCTTT. Residues: CASSQGQDYFF.

V is TRBV4-1 and J is TRBJ2-1; the match to TRBD1 covers 7 bases. V shed 6 bases and J 9 bases; nucleotides not matched to a gene: 5. Germline CDR1 is MGHRA and CDR2 is YSYEKL. This CDR3 is 12 amino acids long. The CDR3 DNA reads as TGCGCCAGCAGTAAACAGGGGCGTGAGCAGTTCTTC. Encoded protein: CASSKQGREQFF.

This chain connects TRBV2 to TRBJ2-7; D call uncertain. Germline V lookup: CDR1 SNHLY, CDR2 FYNNEI. CDR3 length: 13 residues. V lost 1 base to trimming and J lost 5 bases, with 9 bases between them. Here the CDR3 reads CASSEGGPNEQYF. CDR3 nucleotides: TGTGCCAGCAGTGAAGGTGGGCCAAACGAGCAGTACTTC.

The chain uses TRBV27 and TRBJ2-7, with 7 bases identical to TRBD1. The CDR3 consists of 16 residues. The V gene end was trimmed by 5 bases and the J gene end by 0 bases; junction bases not matched to a gene: 10. Germline lookup yields CDR1 MNHEY and CDR2 SMNVEV (reference sequence). The CDR3 DNA follows: TGTGCCAGCAGTCTGACAGGGAATGGGGTCTCCTACGAGCAGTACTTC. This translates into CASSLTGNGVSYEQYF.

V and J are TRBV29-1 and TRBJ2-2; 8 nucleotides line up with TRBD1. Losses at the gene ends were 7 bases for V and 4 bases for J; bases not matched to a gene: 2. CDR3 length: 12 amino acids. The germline V gene has CDR1 SQVTM and CDR2 ANQGSEA. CDR3 bases: TGCAGCGCGGACAGGGCCACCGGGGAGCTGTTTTTT. Translated, it gives CSADRATGELFF.

This clone was counted once. The chain couples TRBV10-1 to TRBJ1-2; maybe TRBD1 (6 bases). This CDR3 has 15 residues. CDR1 WNHNN and CDR2 SYGVQD come from the germline V gene (reference sequence). Deletions cut 2 bases from V and 8 bases from J, with 18 bases between. CDR3 region: CASSETSTPGAGYTF. The DNA for the CDR3 is TGCGCCAGCAGTGAGACTAGCACGCCAGGGGCAGGCTACACCTTC.

V usage is TRBV6-5 and J usage is TRBJ1-2, with D hard to call. This CDR3 has 14 residues. V lost 0 bases and J lost 6, with 11 bases in between. In germline, CDR1 is MNHEY, CDR2 SVGAGI. The CDR3 nucleotides are TGTGCCAGCAGTTACTCGAGTGGTTGGAATGGCTACACCTTC. This encodes CASSYSSGWNGYTF.

The V and J genes are TRBV28 and TRBJ2-4; D not resolved. Germline V gene lookup returns CDR1 MDHEN and CDR2 SYDVKM. Trimming cost V 1 base and J 0 bases, with 16 bases left between them. This CDR3 region has 18 residues. The CDR3 DNA is TGTGCCAGCAGTTTATCCCGGCAGCGCACCGGAGCCAAAAACATTCAGTACTTC. Amino acid sequence: CASSLSRQRTGAKNIQYF.

The chain couples TRBV5-1 to TRBJ1-1; no clear D. V was clipped by 0 bases and J by 11 bases, with 20 bases between them. The CDR3 is 15 residues long. Germline V gene lookup returns CDR1 SGHRS and CDR2 YFSETQ. CDR3 sequence (DNA): TGCGCCAGCAGCTTGGCCCGGTCGCGGTCGCCCGAGGCTTTCTTT. This encodes CASSLARSRSPEAFF. Full variable domain (rest looked up from reference TRBV5-1 and TRBJ1-1): KAGVTQTPRYLIKTRGQQVTLSCSPISGHRSVSWYQQTPGQGLQFLFEYFSETQRNKGNFPGRFSGRQFSNSRSEMNVSTLELGDSALYLCASSLARSRSPEAFFGQGTRLTVV.

This clone was observed a few times. The rearrangement uses TRBV7-4 and TRBJ1-4; D uncertain. The length of the CDR3 is 15 residues. Trimming pared 5 bases from V and 0 bases from J, leaving 10 bases between. Germline V CDR1 and CDR2: SGHVT, SQSDAQ. The CDR3 bases are TGTGCCAGCAGCGTCAATGGGGCAACTAATGAAAAACTGTTTTTT. Amino acid sequence: CASSVNGATNEKLFF.

This chain links TRBV9 with TRBJ2-1; the D is unclear. The CDR3 has 14 amino acids. Germline V gene lookup returns CDR1 SGDLS and CDR2 YYNGEE. The germline V and J ends were trimmed by 6 bases and 1 base, with 11 bases remaining between them. CDR3 amino acids: CASNRLGSYNEQFF. The CDR3, as DNA: TGTGCCAGCAACCGTTTGGGTTCCTACAATGAGCAGTTCTTC.

This chain uses TRBV7-9 with TRBJ2-7; D remains ambiguous. The ends were cut back, 6 bases at V and 3 bases at J, with 9 bases in the middle. Germline V gene sequence: CDR1 SEHNR, CDR2 FQNEAQ (reference sequence). The CDR3 contains 12 residues. DNA for the CDR3: TGTGCCAGCAGTTTGACCCTCTACGAGCAGTACTTC. Its protein is CASSLTLYEQYF.

J is TRBJ2-7 and V is TRBV6-1; D gene unclear. Trimming left V 6 bases short and J 3 bases short, with 15 bases between. There are 14 residues in the CDR3. CDR1 is MNHNS, CDR2 SASEGT, per germline. The CDR3 reads CASSGSIANYEQYF. Written as DNA, the CDR3 is TGTGCCAGCAGCGGGTCCATCGCGAACTACGAGCAGTACTTC.

The table lists this clone with a count of one. CDR3 in amino acids: CASSPGRTSTDTQYF. The CDR3 coding sequence is TGTGCCAGCAGCCCGGGACGGACTAGCACAGATACGCAGTATTTT. This sequence joins TRBV7-3 and TRBJ2-3; D may be TRBD1 or TRBD2 (5 bases each). The CDR3 is 15 amino acids. The V and J ends lost 5 bases and 0 bases respectively, with 12 bases between them. Looked up from germline, CDR1 is SGHTA and CDR2 is FQGTGA.

This clone has just one count. Mismatch with germline at one junction end may stem from a read error. This chain links TRBV10-3 with TRBJ2-7; D is undetermined. The CDR3 runs to 15 residues. CDR1 and CDR2 (germline): ENHRY, SYGVKD. Here the CDR3 reads CASSEHPPPSYEQYF. For the CDR3, the DNA is TGTGCCAGCAGTGAACACCCTCCCCCCAGTTACGAGCAGTACTTC.

The chain links TRBV6-1 to TRBJ1-5; D might be TRBD1 (6 bases). With 3 bases removed from V and 1 base from J, the gap between germline ends came to 13 bases. Germline-derived CDR1 and CDR2 are MNHNS and SASEGT. This CDR3 has 16 amino acids. CDR3 sequence (DNA): TGTGCCAGCAGTGACCTAGACAGGCTAAGCAATCAGCCCCAGCATTTT. Protein product: CASSDLDRLSNQPQHF.

The DNA for the CDR3 is TGTGCCAGCAGCGTAGCGCCTGGGGCGGTATACGAGCAGTACTTC. This codes for CASSVAPGAVYEQYF. The rearrangement links TRBV9 to TRBJ2-7; maybe TRBD1 (5 bases). Germline CDR1 SGDLS, CDR2 YYNGEE. The CDR3 is 15 residues long. V was pared by 0 bases and J by 4 bases, with 14 bases between.

This clone is a singleton in its sample. The chain combines TRBV7-9 with TRBJ2-3, with 13 bases identical to TRBD2. Trimming cost V 5 bases and J 2 bases; bases outside gene matches: 7. This CDR3 has 17 residues. Germline lookup yields CDR1 SEHNR and CDR2 FQNEAQ (reference sequence). The CDR3 sequence: CASSQGLAGMYTDTQYF. The DNA for the CDR3 is TGTGCCAGCAGCCAGGGACTAGCGGGAATGTACACAGATACGCAGTATTTT.

This rearrangement joins TRBV6-5 to TRBJ1-1; tentative D call: TRBD1 (6 bases). The CDR3 loop spans 16 amino acids. Germline V gene sequence: CDR1 MNHEY, CDR2 SVGAGI. V was cut by 3 bases and J by 3 bases, with 17 bases left in between. DNA of the CDR3: TGTGCCAGCAGTTATGCAGGGGAGGCGCGGGACACTGAAGCTTTCTTT. Protein product: CASSYAGEARDTEAFF.

CDR3 bases: TGTGCCAGCAGCCCCCGGAATCCCGCCTACGAGCAGTACTTC. It yields the protein CASSPRNPAYEQYF. The J gene is TRBJ2-7, the V gene TRBV7-8; D not certain. The length of the CDR3 is 14 residues. V was cut by 5 bases and J by 2 bases, with 13 bases left in between. In germline, CDR1 is SGHVS, CDR2 FQNEAQ. The entire variable domain, with the rest obtained from reference TRBV7-8 and TRBJ2-7, is as follows: GAGVSQSPRYKVAKRGQDVALRCDPISGHVSLFWYQQALGQGPEFLTYFQNEAQLDKSGLPSDRFFAERPEGSVSTLKIQRTQQEDSAVYLCASSPRNPAYEQYFGPGTRLTVT.

CDR3 amino acids: CASSLEGTNYGYTF. The CDR3 nucleotides are TGTGCCAGCAGCTTAGAAGGTACAAACTATGGCTACACCTTC. The chain combines TRBV13 with TRBJ1-2; D is unclear. The CDR3 sequence is 14 residues long. The V gene lost 1 base and the J gene lost 2 bases, with 8 bases spanning the gap. The germline CDR1 and CDR2 sequences are PRHDT and FYEKMQ (reference sequence).

The V call is TRBV19, the J call TRBJ1-2; D remains ambiguous. The CDR3 totals 14 residues. Per germline, CDR1 LNHDA and CDR2 SQIVND (reference sequence). V lost 0 bases, J lost 2 bases, and 7 bases lay in between. The DNA for the CDR3 is TGTGCCAGTAGTATAGAAACTGAGAACTATGGCTACACCTTC. Amino acid sequence: CASSIETENYGYTF.

CDR3 DNA: TGCAGTGCCCCACTGCTCGGGGAGCTGTTTTTT. Protein product: CSAPLLGELFF. The rearrangement uses TRBV20-1 and TRBJ2-2; D not resolved. Looked up from germline, CDR1 is DFQATT and CDR2 is SNEGSKA (reference sequence). CDR3 size: 11 residues. The V and J ends lost 6 bases and 7 bases respectively, with 9 bases between them.

The rearrangement joins TRBV7-8 to TRBJ2-7; a weak D match, TRBD1 (5 bases). Per the germline V gene, CDR1 is SGHVS and CDR2 is FQNEAQ. V lost 5 bases and J lost 3, with 8 bases in between. The CDR3 contains 12 residues. The CDR3 reads CASSIQDYEQYF. The CDR3 nucleotides read TGTGCCAGCAGCATACAGGACTACGAGCAGTACTTC.

The sample holds a few counts of this clone. The chain couples TRBV18 to TRBJ2-7; 7 bases align to TRBD2. Germline values: CDR1 KGHSH, CDR2 LQKENI. The V and J ends lost 4 bases and 3 bases, in that order; junction bases with no gene match: 9. There are 15 residues in the CDR3. CDR3 bases: TGTGCCAGCTCACTTCGAACGGGAGGAGGCTACGAGCAGTACTTC. The encoded protein is CASSLRTGGGYEQYF.

This clone was counted a single time. The V and J genes are TRBV2 and TRBJ2-7, with 13 bases lining up with TRBD2. The germline V gene encodes CDR1 SNHLY and CDR2 FYNNEI. V was pared by 6 bases and J by 3 bases, with 5 bases of the junction left unmatched. This CDR3 spans 15 amino acids. CDR3 sequence (DNA): TGTGCCAGCAGGCAGGGACTAGCGGGAAACTACGAGCAGTACTTC. Its translation is CASRQGLAGNYEQYF.

This clone was seen a single time. V and J are TRBV4-1 and TRBJ2-7, with 10 bases fitting TRBD1. There are 16 residues in the CDR3. Germline V gene lookup returns CDR1 MGHRA and CDR2 YSYEKL. With 4 bases clipped from V and 5 bases from J, the junction kept 11 bases outside the gene matches. The chain's CDR3 is CASSPRPDRGSDEQYF. The CDR3 DNA is TGCGCCAGCAGCCCCCGCCCGGACAGGGGGTCAGACGAGCAGTACTTC.